One and the same sample provided the 26 T cell receptor beta chains below, sequenced in a study of regulatory T cells in long-lasting Graves disease. According to the study, TCR beta libraries were built with iRepertoire HTBI primers and CDR3-region Arm-PCR. Each CDR3 protein is one row after TCRdb ran MiXCR on the multiplex PCR reads. The sample has 530,000 or so distinct CDR3 sequences; about 16% are singletons. Indicated time point: newly diagnosed GD, antithyroid drugs for less than 3 months. PBMCs provided the RNA from which the TCR library was made. These same data were also listed under a study on T cells in Graves' hyperthyroidism and ophthalmopathy.

The sample in question was peripheral blood mononuclear cells (PBMCs), obtained at new diagnosis, from a patient treated with antithyroid drugs. The receptor source for this set is a young man with Graves disease.

This clonotype was picked up many times. The rearrangement uses TRBV20-1 and TRBJ2-7, with TRBD2 matching over 8 bases. The CDR3 loop spans 16 amino acids. CDR1 and CDR2 from the germline V gene are DFQATT and SNEGSKA (reference sequence). Trimming took 0 bases from V and 6 from J; bases not matched to a gene: 13. CDR3 sequence: CSARDTRESGRGEQYF. CDR3 DNA sequence: TGCAGTGCTAGAGATACGAGAGAGAGCGGGAGAGGCGAGCAGTACTTC.

There are many counts of this clonotype. This sequence joins TRBV2 and TRBJ2-5; unclear D gene. Germline V gives CDR1 SNHLY, CDR2 FYNNEI. The germline V and J ends were trimmed by 4 bases and 5 bases, with 14 bases remaining between them. CDR3 length: 14 amino acids. CDR3 sequence reads: CASSGRGAGETQYF. The CDR3 nucleotides read TGTGCCAGCAGTGGGAGAGGCGCCGGGGAGACCCAGTACTTC.

This rearrangement joins TRBV5-1 to TRBJ2-1; D remains unclear. This CDR3 is 15 amino acids long. The germline CDR1 and CDR2 sequences are SGHRS and YFSETQ. Trimming took 1 base from V and 7 from J, leaving 15 bases between them. The chain's CDR3 is CASSLSVNERNEQFF. The CDR3 DNA is TGCGCCAGCAGCTTGTCCGTTAACGAAAGGAATGAGCAGTTCTTC.

The chain couples TRBV27 to TRBJ2-7; 8 positions agree with TRBD2. J gave up 2 bases and V 5 bases, and 11 bases lay outside the gene matches. The CDR3 is 16 amino acids. Germline CDR1 reads MNHEY; CDR2 reads SMNVEV (reference sequence). CDR3 in amino acids: CASSPRLAQFAYEQYF. CDR3 bases: TGTGCCAGCAGTCCACGACTAGCGCAATTTGCCTACGAGCAGTACTTC.

At least ten counts were recorded for this clonotype. The gene calls are TRBV10-3 and TRBJ2-1; TRBD1 is a possible D gene (7 bases). Germline V lookup: CDR1 ENHRY, CDR2 SYGVKD. There are 14 residues in the CDR3. V was shortened by 10 bases and J by 6 bases, with 19 bases between the two germline ends. The DNA of the CDR3 is TGTGCCACTACCGACAGGGAGGCTGGCAATGAGCAGTTCTTC. Its protein is CATTDREAGNEQFF.

The genes are TRBV14 and TRBJ2-5; D uncertain. CDR1 is SGHDN and CDR2 is FVKESK in the germline V gene. Deletions cut 1 base from V and 13 bases from J, with 10 bases between. This CDR3 region has 11 residues. The CDR3 bases are TGTGCCAGCAGCCAAGGCCCCACGACGTACTTC. Amino acids: CASSQGPTTYF. The full variable domain, with the rest looked up from reference TRBV14 and TRBJ2-5, is EAGVTQFPSHSVIEKGQTVTLRCDPISGHDNLYWYRRVMGKEIKFLLHFVKESKQDESGMPNNRFLAERTGGTYSTLKVQPAELEDSGVYFCASSQGPTTYFGPGTRLLVL.

V gene TRBV29-1 combines with J gene TRBJ2-7; TRBD1 is a possible D gene (6 bases). V dropped 7 bases and J dropped 5 bases, with 15 bases sitting between them. The CDR3 runs 12 residues. CDR1 and CDR2 from the germline V gene are SQVTM and ANQGSEA. DNA of the CDR3: TGCAGCGCAAGGGGGACGATAAACGAGCAGTACTTC. It yields the protein CSARGTINEQYF.

This clonotype occurred many times. The gene calls are TRBV2 and TRBJ2-1, with D unclear. The germline gives CDR1 SNHLY, CDR2 FYNNEI. The ends were cut back, 4 bases at V and 2 bases at J, with 12 bases in the middle. The CDR3 length is 15 residues. CDR3 sequence (DNA): TGTGCCAGCAGTGGGGTACCCACCCCCTACAATGAGCAGTTCTTC. Its translation is CASSGVPTPYNEQFF.

This clonotype came up many times. V usage is TRBV12-3 or TRBV12-4 and J usage is TRBJ1-4; 7 positions match TRBD1. The J segment lost 6 bases and the V segment lost 2 bases, leaving 12 bases of the junction unmatched. The CDR3 has 17 amino acids. CDR3 sequence (DNA): TGTGCCAGCAGTTTAAGGAAGGGGGCCGTGGGGTATGAAAAACTGTTTTTT. Amino acids: CASSLRKGAVGYEKLFF.

This clonotype was observed many times. The V gene is TRBV6-1, the J gene TRBJ2-1, with TRBD2 matching 7 bases. This CDR3 contains 16 residues. Trimming took 0 bases from V and 3 from J; bases not matched to a gene: 5. Germline V gene lookup returns CDR1 MNHNS and CDR2 SASEGT. The CDR3 DNA follows: TGTGCCAGCAGTGAAGCCCCCGGCGGGGGCTACAATGAGCAGTTCTTC. It specifies CASSEAPGGGYNEQFF.

This clonotype was counted only a few times. This chain connects TRBV6-2 or TRBV6-3 to TRBJ2-7, with D perhaps being TRBD1 or TRBD2 (7 bases each). Trimming took 5 bases from V and 3 from J, leaving 14 bases between them. CDR1 MNHEY and CDR2 SVGEGT come from the germline V gene. This CDR3 region has 14 residues. CDR3 region: CASSAPGGGYEQYF. As DNA, the CDR3 is TGTGCCAGCAGTGCACCAGGGGGGGGCTACGAGCAGTACTTC.

This clonotype has more than one count but fewer than ten. The rearrangement links TRBV15 to TRBJ2-5; D not certain. The V end was cut by 0 bases, the J end by 5 bases, with 7 bases between. This CDR3 spans 13 amino acids. Germline CDR1 reads LNHNV; CDR2 reads YYDKDF (reference sequence). CDR3 amino acids: CATSRDLGETQYF. Written as DNA, the CDR3 is TGTGCCACCAGCAGAGATCTGGGGGAGACCCAGTACTTC. Complete variable domain (other parts from reference TRBV15 and TRBJ2-5): DAMVIQNPRYQVTQFGKPVTLSCSQTLNHNVMYWYQQKSSQAPKLLFHYYDKDFNNEADTPDNFQSRRPNTSFCFLDIRSPGLGDTAMYLCATSRDLGETQYFGPGTRLLVL.

In regard to this clonotype: A far larger clone is only one base removed, so a read error is likely. The chain recombines TRBV6-1 with TRBJ1-1; no firm D call. Germline V gene data show CDR1 as MNHNS and CDR2 as SASEGT. The CDR3 contains 16 residues. The V and J ends lost 7 bases and 4 bases respectively, with 22 bases between them. The CDR3 here is CASNFGTWRGVTEAFF. CDR3 nucleotides: TGTGCCAGCAACTTCGGAACCTGGCGTGGGGTCACTGAAGCTTTCTTT.

There are many counts of this clonotype. The gene calls are TRBV2 and TRBJ2-1; TRBD2 is a possible D gene (6 bases). V dropped 6 bases and J dropped 8 bases, with 23 bases sitting between them. CDR1 is SNHLY, CDR2 FYNNEI, per germline. The CDR3 consists of 16 residues. CDR3 region: CASSENRGVPGDEQFF. The CDR3 DNA reads TGTGCCAGCAGCGAAAATCGGGGAGTTCCGGGAGATGAGCAGTTCTTC.

This clonotype turned up a few times. The CDR3 region has the DNA TGTGCCAGCAGCTTAGTTCAGGACTCACAGACAGATACGCAGTATTTT. This codes for CASSLVQDSQTDTQYF. V is TRBV7-8 and J is TRBJ2-3, with a tentative D call TRBD2 (5 bases). CDR1 is SGHVS and CDR2 is FQNEAQ in the germline V gene. This CDR3 comprises 16 residues. Trimming took off 1 base at V and 3 bases at J, with 14 bases between the two ends.

This clonotype was picked up a small number of times. V is TRBV5-1 and J is TRBJ2-3; D perhaps matches TRBD2 (6 bases). Germline CDR1 and CDR2: SGHRS and YFSETQ. This CDR3 contains 16 residues. The V gene lost 2 bases and the J gene lost 6 bases, with 19 bases spanning the gap. The CDR3: CASSLKGTGVADTQYF. CDR3 nucleotide sequence: TGCGCCAGCAGCTTAAAGGGGACGGGGGTTGCGGATACGCAGTATTTT.

J is TRBJ2-4 and V is TRBV19; D is possibly TRBD1 (7 bases). This CDR3 has 17 residues. Per germline, CDR1 LNHDA and CDR2 SQIVND (reference sequence). Trimming took 4 bases from V and 3 from J, leaving 19 bases between them. CDR3 bases: TGTGCCAGTAGTACCCCGGAGGGACAGACAAGCAAAAACATTCAGTACTTC. This sequence encodes CASSTPEGQTSKNIQYF. Complete variable domain (other parts from reference TRBV19 and TRBJ2-4): DGGITQSPKYLFRKEGQNVTLSCEQNLNHDAMYWYRQDPGQGLRLIYYSQIVNDFQKGDIAEGYSVSREKKESFPLTVTSAQKNPTAFYLCASSTPEGQTSKNIQYFGAGTRLSVL.

This clonotype appeared many times. The germline gene is not matched at one end of the junction; a read error may be the cause. The V call is TRBV27, the J call TRBJ2-1, with a tentative D call TRBD1 (6 bases). The germline V gene encodes CDR1 MNHEY and CDR2 SMNVEV (reference sequence). The length of the CDR3 is 13 residues. Here the CDR3 DNA reads TGTGCCAGCAGTATCACTGGACAGTGGATCACAGACTTC. Its protein product is CASSITGQWITDF.

The rearrangement uses TRBV9 and TRBJ2-5; the D gene is possibly TRBD1 (6 bases). Germline V CDR1 and CDR2: SGDLS, YYNGEE. This CDR3 region has 15 residues. V dropped 4 bases and J dropped 1 base, with 14 bases sitting between them. CDR3: CASSNLGHSQETQYF. CDR3 DNA sequence: TGTGCCAGCAGCAACCTGGGACACAGCCAAGAGACCCAGTACTTC.

The rearrangement joins TRBV12-5 to TRBJ2-1; 10 bases are a match to TRBD1. J gave up 6 bases and V 0 bases, and 11 bases lay outside the gene matches. The CDR3 is made up of 18 amino acids. Germline CDR1 LGHNT, CDR2 FRNRAP. This CDR3 reads CASGLVPGRDRGSNEQFF. In DNA, the CDR3 is TGTGCTAGTGGTTTGGTTCCCGGCCGGGACAGGGGCAGCAATGAGCAGTTCTTC.

Concerning this clonotype: The junction does not match germline at one end; this may be a read error. The chain combines TRBV12-3 or TRBV12-4 with TRBJ2-7; 13 nucleotides agree with TRBD2. This CDR3 is 18 amino acids long. CDR3 in amino acids: CASGEIETSGGTAREQCF. The CDR3 DNA is TGTGCCAGCGGGGAGATTGAGACTAGCGGGGGGACTGCGCGCGAGCAGTGCTTC.

The chain joins TRBV20-1 to TRBJ1-4, with D possibly matching TRBD1 (6 bases). Germline loops: CDR1 DFQATT, CDR2 SNEGSKA (reference sequence). V was shortened by 5 bases and J by 8 bases, with 12 bases between the two germline ends. This CDR3 has 12 residues. The CDR3 DNA is TGCAGTGCTGCAGGGGTGGGGGAAAAACTGTTTTTT. It translates to CSAAGVGEKLFF.

Only a few counts were recorded for this clonotype. The rearrangement links TRBV7-3 to TRBJ2-2; D is perhaps TRBD1 (8 bases). Per the germline V gene, CDR1 is SGHTA and CDR2 is FQGTGA. Trimming removed 4 bases from V and 4 bases from J, with 19 bases in between. The CDR3 is made up of 17 amino acids. CDR3 amino acids: CASSYSSGGQGTGELFF. In DNA form, the CDR3 reads TGTGCCAGCAGCTATTCCTCGGGAGGACAGGGCACCGGGGAGCTGTTTTTT.

This clonotype was detected a few times. V is TRBV13 and J is TRBJ1-3, with D uncertain. V dropped 6 bases and J dropped 2 bases, with 11 bases sitting between them. Germline CDR1 reads PRHDT; CDR2 reads FYEKMQ (reference sequence). The CDR3 contains 14 residues. Here the CDR3 reads CASRLSGTGNTIYF. In DNA, the CDR3 is TGTGCCAGCAGATTATCGGGGACTGGAAACACCATATATTTT.

The V gene is TRBV12-3 or TRBV12-4, the J gene TRBJ2-1; TRBD2 is a possible D gene (9 bases). The germline V and J ends were trimmed by 7 bases and 9 bases, with 19 bases remaining between them. There are 14 residues in the CDR3. CDR3 sequence: CASNPLAGTGEQFF. The CDR3 nucleotides read TGTGCCAGCAACCCCCTAGCGGGGACAGGTGAGCAGTTCTTC.

A few counts support this clonotype. This sequence joins TRBV9 and TRBJ1-1; D unresolved. The CDR3 is 15 amino acids. CDR1 is SGDLS and CDR2 is YYNGEE in the germline V gene. V was trimmed by 0 bases and J by 0 bases, leaving 9 bases between them. CDR3 sequence reads: CASSVDGIMNTEAFF. The CDR3 DNA sequence: TGTGCCAGCAGCGTAGACGGTATTATGAACACTGAAGCTTTCTTT. The whole variable domain, filled in from reference TRBV9 and TRBJ1-1, reads DSGVTQTPKHLITATGQRVTLRCSPRSGDLSVYWYQQSLDQGLQFLIQYYNGEERAKGNILERFSAQQFPDLHSELNLSSLELGDSALYFCASSVDGIMNTEAFFGQGTRLTVV.